This T cell receptor (beta chain) is drawn from a study of graft-versus-host responses after intestinal transplantation. V was shortened by 2 bases and J by 4 bases, with 6 bases between the two germline ends. Germline-derived CDR1 and CDR2 are LGHNT and FRNRAP. The CDR3 has 13 amino acids. Concerning this clone: Its specificity is not known.

Libraries were prepared by immunoSEQ multiplex PCR; TCRdb keeps only in-frame clonotypes and omits some of them. The sample includes about 82,000 clones, 90% to 95% of them seen just once. This chain uses TRBV12-5 with TRBJ1-5; the D is unclear. This clonotype was obtained from a human donor who received an intestinal transplant. Sequenced material: unstimulated CD4+ T cells sorted from spleen or lymph node cells, taken before intestinal transplant. CDR3 sequence reads: CASGLSGNQPQHF. Written as DNA, the CDR3 is TGTGCTAGTGGTTTGTCGGGGAATCAGCCCCAGCATTTT.